This TCR beta chain was obtained from a study of shared clonotypes between healthy human individuals. Concerning this clone itself: Antigen unknown.

Produced via immunoSEQ multiplex PCR; TCRdb's table is partial and in-frame only. The sample consists of under 600,000 clones, more than 95% of them appearing once. Study conclusions and caveats: Owing to a small donor count, the genetic and exposure-history diversity represented was limited. Clonotype sharing across several donors was observed for roughly 5% of naive CD4 clonotypes. Memory subsets had estimated richness that was generally smaller than that of naive subsets.

The study drew its donors from healthy HIV-negative adults without recent acute infections or vaccinations. CDR3 size: 16 residues. This TCR came from a woman aged 25 to 39 in good health. Material for sequencing was naive CD4+ T cells sorted from blood. Documented subset: CD45RA+ positively selected. This chain joins TRBV7-5 and TRBJ2-1; no check of the table's D call, TRBD2, against the DNA was made. TRBV7-5 is a known pseudogene. DNA of the CDR3: TGTGTCCCCCATCCGCCTAGCGGGAGCTCCTACAATGAGCAGTTCTTC. Translation gives CVPHPPSGSSYNEQFF.